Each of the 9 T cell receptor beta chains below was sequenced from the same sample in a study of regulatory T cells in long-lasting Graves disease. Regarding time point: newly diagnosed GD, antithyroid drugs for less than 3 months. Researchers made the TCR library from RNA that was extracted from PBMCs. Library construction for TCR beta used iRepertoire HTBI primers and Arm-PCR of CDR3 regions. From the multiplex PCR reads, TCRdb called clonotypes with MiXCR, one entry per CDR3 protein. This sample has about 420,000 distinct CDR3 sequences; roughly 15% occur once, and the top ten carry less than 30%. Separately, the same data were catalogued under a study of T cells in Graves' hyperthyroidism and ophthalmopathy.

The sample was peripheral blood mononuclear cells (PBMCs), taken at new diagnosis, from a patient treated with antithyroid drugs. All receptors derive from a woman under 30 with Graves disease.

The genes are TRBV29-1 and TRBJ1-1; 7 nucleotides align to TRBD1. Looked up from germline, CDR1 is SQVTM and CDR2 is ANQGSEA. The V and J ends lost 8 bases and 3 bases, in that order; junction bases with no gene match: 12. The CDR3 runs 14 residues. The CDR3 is CSSGPAGGYTEAFF. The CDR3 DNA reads TGCAGCTCCGGGCCGGCAGGGGGGTACACTGAAGCTTTCTTT.

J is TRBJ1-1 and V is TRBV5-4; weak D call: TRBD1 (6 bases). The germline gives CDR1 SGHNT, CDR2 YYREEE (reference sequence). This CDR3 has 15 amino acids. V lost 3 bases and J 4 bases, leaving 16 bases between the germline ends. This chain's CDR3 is CASSSLLGGATEAFF. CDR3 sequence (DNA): TGTGCCAGCAGCTCCCTGCTGGGGGGGGCCACTGAAGCTTTCTTT.

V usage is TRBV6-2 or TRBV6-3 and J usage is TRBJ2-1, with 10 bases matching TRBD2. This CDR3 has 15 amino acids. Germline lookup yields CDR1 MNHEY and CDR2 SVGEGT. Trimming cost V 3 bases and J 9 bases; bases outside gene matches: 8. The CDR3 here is CASSYRSGRAAEQFF. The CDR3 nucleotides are TGTGCCAGCAGTTATCGGAGCGGGAGGGCCGCTGAGCAGTTCTTC.

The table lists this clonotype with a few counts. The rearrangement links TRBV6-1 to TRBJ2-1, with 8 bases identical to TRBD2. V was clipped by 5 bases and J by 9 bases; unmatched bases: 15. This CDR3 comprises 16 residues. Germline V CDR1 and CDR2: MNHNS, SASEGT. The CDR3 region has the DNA TGTGCCAGCAGTCGACTACTAGCGGCCCTAGGCGGTGAGCAGTTCTTC. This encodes CASSRLLAALGGEQFF.

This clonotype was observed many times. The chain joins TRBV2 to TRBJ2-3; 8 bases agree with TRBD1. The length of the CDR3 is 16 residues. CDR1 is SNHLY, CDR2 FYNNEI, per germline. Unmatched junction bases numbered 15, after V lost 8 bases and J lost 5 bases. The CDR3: CASSGQEGTTIDTQYF. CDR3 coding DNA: TGTGCCAGCTCGGGACAGGAAGGGACCACAATAGATACGCAGTATTTT.

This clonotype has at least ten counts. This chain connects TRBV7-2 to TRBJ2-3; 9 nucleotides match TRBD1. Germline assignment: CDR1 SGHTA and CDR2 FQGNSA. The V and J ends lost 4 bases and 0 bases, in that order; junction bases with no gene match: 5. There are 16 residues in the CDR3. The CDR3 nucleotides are TGTGCCAGCAGCTCAGGACAGGGGTGGAGCACAGATACGCAGTATTTT. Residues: CASSSGQGWSTDTQYF.

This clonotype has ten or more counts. CDR3 loop: CASAYFWGNPSGRHEQFF. The DNA for the CDR3 is TGTGCCAGCGCTTATTTCTGGGGGAACCCTAGCGGGAGGCATGAGCAGTTCTTC. This sequence joins TRBV12-3 or TRBV12-4 and TRBJ2-1; 11 nucleotides agree with TRBD2. J gave up 8 bases and V 8 bases, and 20 bases lay outside the gene matches. The CDR3 loop spans 18 amino acids.

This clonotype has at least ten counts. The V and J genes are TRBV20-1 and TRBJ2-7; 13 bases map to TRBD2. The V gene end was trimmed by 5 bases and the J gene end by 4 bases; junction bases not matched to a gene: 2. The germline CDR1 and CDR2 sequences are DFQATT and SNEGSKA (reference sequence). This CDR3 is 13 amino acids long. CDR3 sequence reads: CSAGTSGTYEQYF. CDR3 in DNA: TGCAGTGCTGGGACTAGCGGGACGTACGAGCAGTACTTC.

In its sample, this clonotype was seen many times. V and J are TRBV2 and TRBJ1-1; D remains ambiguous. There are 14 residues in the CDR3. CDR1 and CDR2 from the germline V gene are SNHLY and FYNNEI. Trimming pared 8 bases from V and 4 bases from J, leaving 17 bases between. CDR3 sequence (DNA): TGTGCCAGCGGCCATCGTGGGGTGGGCACTGAAGCTTTCTTT. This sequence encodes CASGHRGVGTEAFF. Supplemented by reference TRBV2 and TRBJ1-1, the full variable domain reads EPEVTQTPSHQVTQMGQEVILRCVPISNHLYFYWYRQILGQKVEFLVSFYNNEISEKSEIFDDQFSVERPDGSNFTLKIRSTKLEDSAMYFCASGHRGVGTEAFFGQGTRLTVV.